This entry features one TCR beta chain sequence. The antigen remains unidentified. Clones were read by immunoSEQ multiplex PCR, and TCRdb kept only the in-frame ones, dropping some. The data hold roughly 120,000 clones, with roughly 92% observed a single time. The data were taken from a study of siplizumab effects on memory and regulatory T cells. General study points: There was no confirmation of the suppressive function of proliferating Tregs from siplizumab cultures. Naive T cell populations appeared to exhibit greater diversity than memory cells and appeared to be major alloresponse contributors.

The CDR3 sequence is 16 residues long. Germline CDR1 and CDR2: SGHRS and YFSETQ. Trimming removed 1 base from V and 1 base from J, with 11 bases in between. The TCR sequence derives from a human donor in good health. This chain uses TRBV5-1 with TRBJ2-2; TRBD1 is a possible D gene (5 bases). The specimen sequenced was CD4+ T cells sorted from blood. CDR3: CASSLQVQGNTGELFF. The CDR3 DNA is TGCGCCAGCAGCTTGCAGGTCCAGGGGAACACCGGGGAGCTGTTTTTT.